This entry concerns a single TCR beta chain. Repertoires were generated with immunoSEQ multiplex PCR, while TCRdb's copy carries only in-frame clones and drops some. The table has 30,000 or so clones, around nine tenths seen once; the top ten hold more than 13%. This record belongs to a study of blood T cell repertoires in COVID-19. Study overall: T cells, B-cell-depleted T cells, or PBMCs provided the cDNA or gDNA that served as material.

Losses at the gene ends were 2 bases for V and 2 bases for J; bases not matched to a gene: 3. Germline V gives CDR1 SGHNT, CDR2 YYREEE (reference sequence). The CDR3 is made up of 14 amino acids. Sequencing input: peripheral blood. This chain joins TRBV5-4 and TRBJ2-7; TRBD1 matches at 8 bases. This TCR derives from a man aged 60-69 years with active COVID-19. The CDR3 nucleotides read TGTGCCAGCAGCTTCCGGGACAGGACCTACGAGCAGTACTTC. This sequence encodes CASSFRDRTYEQYF. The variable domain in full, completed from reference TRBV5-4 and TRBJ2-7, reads ETGVTQSPTHLIKTRGQQVTLRCSSQSGHNTVSWYQQALGQGPQFIFQYYREEENGRGNFPPRFSGLQFPNYSSELNVNALELDDSALYLCASSFRDRTYEQYFGPGTRLTVT.